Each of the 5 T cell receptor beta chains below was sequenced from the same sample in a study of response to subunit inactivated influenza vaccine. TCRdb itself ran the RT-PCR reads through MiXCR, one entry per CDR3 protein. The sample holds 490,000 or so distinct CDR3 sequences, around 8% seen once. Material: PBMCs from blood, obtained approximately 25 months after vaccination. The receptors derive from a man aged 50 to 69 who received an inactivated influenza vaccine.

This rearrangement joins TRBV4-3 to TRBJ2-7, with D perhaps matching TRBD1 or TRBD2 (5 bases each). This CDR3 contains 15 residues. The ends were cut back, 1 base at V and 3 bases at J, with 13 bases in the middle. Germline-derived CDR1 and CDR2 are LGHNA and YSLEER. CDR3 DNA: TGCGCCAGCAGCCAAGCTACGGGACGGGTCTACGAGCAGTACTTC. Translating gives CASSQATGRVYEQYF.

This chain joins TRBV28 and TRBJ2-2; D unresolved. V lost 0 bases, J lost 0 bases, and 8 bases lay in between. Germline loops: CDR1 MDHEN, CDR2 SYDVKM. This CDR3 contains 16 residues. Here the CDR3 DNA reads TGTGCCAGCAGTTTATGGTCTCGGTCGAACACCGGGGAGCTGTTTTTT. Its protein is CASSLWSRSNTGELFF.

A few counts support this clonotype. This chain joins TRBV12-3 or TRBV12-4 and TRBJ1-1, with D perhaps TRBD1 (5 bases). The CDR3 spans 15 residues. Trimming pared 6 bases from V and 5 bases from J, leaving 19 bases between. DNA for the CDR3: TGTGCCAGCAGCCCCAGGGAGGGTACAAATACTGAAGCTTTCTTT. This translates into CASSPREGTNTEAFF.

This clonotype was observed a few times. CDR3 residues: CASSPLIAGFGIDTQYF. The CDR3 DNA follows: TGCGCCAGCAGCCCCTTAATAGCGGGCTTTGGAATCGATACGCAGTATTTT. The rearrangement uses TRBV5-1 and TRBJ2-3; 7 bases align to TRBD2. Germline V gene data show CDR1 as SGHRS and CDR2 as YFSETQ. J was trimmed by 6 bases and V by 4 bases; bases with no gene match: 17. The CDR3 length is 17 residues. The full variable domain, rest sourced from reference TRBV5-1 and TRBJ2-3, is KAGVTQTPRYLIKTRGQQVTLSCSPISGHRSVSWYQQTPGQGLQFLFEYFSETQRNKGNFPGRFSGRQFSNSRSEMNVSTLELGDSALYLCASSPLIAGFGIDTQYFGPGTRLTVL.

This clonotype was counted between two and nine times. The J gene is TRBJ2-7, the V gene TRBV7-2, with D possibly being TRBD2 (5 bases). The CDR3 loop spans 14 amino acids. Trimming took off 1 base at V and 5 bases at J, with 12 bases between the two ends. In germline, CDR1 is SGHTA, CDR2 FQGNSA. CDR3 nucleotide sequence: TGTGCCAGCAGCTTAGTTCTAGCCAGGAACGAGCAGTACTTC. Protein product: CASSLVLARNEQYF.